Shown below are 10 T cell receptor beta chains from a single sample sequenced in a study of blood T cell repertoires in COVID-19. Sequencing was performed with immunoSEQ multiplex PCR; in TCRdb, only in-frame clones are kept and a portion is missing. The data hold over 200,000 clones, with approximately 86% observed a single time. The sequenced sample was peripheral blood. These TCRs come from a man between 35 and 55 years old who had recovered from COVID-19.

This chain joins TRBV30 and TRBJ2-6; D may be TRBD1 (5 bases). This CDR3 is 18 amino acids long. The ends were cut back, 2 bases at V and 4 bases at J, with 21 bases in the middle. Germline V lookup: CDR1 GTSNPN, CDR2 SVGIG (reference sequence). The chain's CDR3 is CAWSPLGLTAFGANVLTF. CDR3 coding DNA: TGTGCCTGGAGTCCCCTGGGTCTGACAGCTTTCGGGGCCAACGTCCTGACTTTC.

The V call is TRBV30, the J call TRBJ2-7; no clear D. The CDR3 runs 15 residues. The V end lost 0 bases, the J end lost 5 bases, and 17 bases lay between the germline ends. Germline-derived CDR1 and CDR2 are GTSNPN and SVGIG (reference sequence). Here the CDR3 reads CAWSVFIGWAHEQYF. DNA of the CDR3: TGTGCCTGGAGTGTTTTTATCGGATGGGCACACGAGCAGTACTTC. Supplemented by reference TRBV30 and TRBJ2-7, the full variable domain reads SQTIHQWPATLVQPVGSPLSLECTVEGTSNPNLYWYRQAAGRGLQLLFYSVGIGQISSEVPQNLSASRPQDRQFILSSKKLLLSDSGFYLCAWSVFIGWAHEQYFGPGTRLTVT.

The chain is built from TRBV30 and TRBJ1-5; D unclear. Per the germline V gene, CDR1 is GTSNPN and CDR2 is SVGIG (reference sequence). V was pared by 8 bases and J by 4 bases, with 12 bases between. CDR3 length: 12 residues. The CDR3 is CAAGRTNQPQHF. CDR3 nucleotide sequence: TGTGCCGCGGGCAGGACGAATCAGCCCCAGCATTTT.

The V call is TRBV6-4, the J call TRBJ2-3; 8 nucleotides agree with TRBD2. The CDR3 loop spans 14 amino acids. Germline-derived CDR1 and CDR2 are MRHNA and SNTAGT. The trim removed 8 bases at V and 2 bases at J, leaving 6 bases unmatched. CDR3 sequence: CASREGLPTDTQYF. DNA for the CDR3: TGTGCCAGCCGGGAGGGACTACCCACAGATACGCAGTATTTT.

This rearrangement joins TRBV11-2 to TRBJ2-5; 9 bases line up with TRBD1. V was clipped by 3 bases and J by 4 bases; unmatched bases: 12. The CDR3 has 17 residues. Germline loops: CDR1 SGHAT, CDR2 FQNNGV. The CDR3 bases are TGTGCCAGCAGCTTCCTTTTGGGACAGGGAAGGTTAGAGACCCAGTACTTC. Amino acid sequence: CASSFLLGQGRLETQYF.

V and J are TRBV11-2 and TRBJ2-1; the match to TRBD2 covers 12 bases. Trimming took 0 bases from V and 4 from J; bases not matched to a gene: 4. The germline CDR1 and CDR2 sequences are SGHAT and FQNNGV. The CDR3 spans 17 residues. CDR3 region: CASSLERLAGGYNEQFF. The CDR3 DNA reads as TGTGCCAGCAGCTTAGAGCGTCTAGCGGGAGGGTACAATGAGCAGTTCTTC.

This clone was counted a few times. This rearrangement joins TRBV1 to TRBJ2-1; TRBD2, the table's D call, lacks a check against the DNA. TRBV1 is recorded as a pseudogene. The CDR3 loop spans 15 amino acids. CDR3 in amino acids: CTSSQGTSAHNEQFF. CDR3 coding DNA: TGCACCAGCAGCCAAGGGACTAGCGCCCACAATGAGCAGTTCTTC.

CDR3 in DNA: TGTGCCAGCAGCCAAGGACTAGCGGGTGACGAGCAGTACTTC. This gives the protein CASSQGLAGDEQYF. The chain links TRBV4-2 to TRBJ2-7; 10 bases map to TRBD2. From germline, CDR1 is LGHNA and CDR2 YNFKEQ. Losses at the gene ends were 1 base for V and 5 bases for J; bases not matched to a gene: 2. CDR3 length: 14 residues.

V gene TRBV7-2 combines with J gene TRBJ2-7, with 7 bases aligning to TRBD1. V dropped 5 bases and J dropped 5; count of bases not matched to a gene: 12. Germline V gene lookup returns CDR1 SGHTA and CDR2 FQGNSA. This CDR3 contains 15 residues. DNA of the CDR3: TGTGCCAGCAGCCCGACTTTGGACAGGAGAAACGAGCAGTACTTC. It yields the protein CASSPTLDRRNEQYF. Full variable domain (rest looked up from reference TRBV7-2 and TRBJ2-7): GAGVSQSPSNKVTEKGKDVELRCDPISGHTALYWYRQSLGQGLEFLIYFQGNSAPDKSGLPSDRFSAERTGGSVSTLTIQRTQQEDSAVYLCASSPTLDRRNEQYFGPGTRLTVT.

The CDR3 DNA follows: TGTGCCAGCAGCTACGGACAGGGCACAGATACGCAGTATTTT. Protein: CASSYGQGTDTQYF. The chain links TRBV9 to TRBJ2-3; 7 bases fit TRBD1. Germline V lookup: CDR1 SGDLS, CDR2 YYNGEE. The J segment lost 1 base and the V segment lost 4 bases, leaving 3 bases of the junction unmatched. CDR3 length: 14 residues. Drawing the rest from reference TRBV9 and TRBJ2-3, the complete variable domain is DSGVTQTPKHLITATGQRVTLRCSPRSGDLSVYWYQQSLDQGLQFLIQYYNGEERAKGNILERFSAQQFPDLHSELNLSSLELGDSALYFCASSYGQGTDTQYFGPGTRLTVL.